This TCR beta chain was observed in a study of identical twins. Unique molecular identifiers were present on the cDNA, which also gained a universal primer site by template switching. In TCRdb, the 5' RACE reads were re-called with MiXCR into one record per CDR3 protein. The table has about 720,000 distinct CDR3 sequences, 15% to 20% seen once. Germline CDR1 and CDR2: SGHKS and YYEKEE (reference sequence). The CDR3 is 14 residues long. V lost 6 bases and J lost 0, with 13 bases in between. This same sample was also taken into another study, of T cells expressing NK-cell markers. That source adds: What restricted sorting to alpha-beta TCR T cells in several experiments was an anti-gamma-delta TCR antibody.

J is TRBJ2-7 and V is TRBV5-5; the D gene is possibly TRBD2 (6 bases). The clonotype was recovered from a woman aged 18-29 years in good health. Sequencing was performed on PBMCs. Written as DNA, the CDR3 is TGTGCCAGCACCAGGGACTCTAGCTCCTACGAGCAGTACTTC. Translation gives CASTRDSSSYEQYF.